A single sample gave rise to the 10 T cell receptor beta chains below, sequenced in a study of cytomegalovirus exposure and HLA in healthy donors. The PCR was carried out with 60 Vbeta primers and 13 Jbeta primers. Sequenced by immunoSEQ multiplex PCR; TCRdb stores in-frame clones only, minus some. The table includes some 150,000 clones, around 80% detected once. Sequences were obtained from PBMCs. Receptor source: a woman aged 40 to 50 in good health and CMV-seropositive.

CDR3 residues: CASSPIAGLDTQYF. Here the CDR3 DNA reads TGTGCCAGCAGCCCGATAGCGGGATTGGATACGCAGTATTTT. V gene TRBV9 combines with J gene TRBJ2-3, with 8 bases that match TRBD2. Germline V gene lookup returns CDR1 SGDLS and CDR2 YYNGEE. There are 14 residues in the CDR3. V gave up 4 bases and J gave up 6 bases; unmatched junction bases: 7.

This clone was detected a few times. V and J are TRBV19 and TRBJ1-5, with D tentatively TRBD1 (6 bases). Trimming shortened V by 4 bases and J by 0 bases, and 10 bases separated the two germline ends. The germline V gene has CDR1 LNHDA and CDR2 SQIVND (reference sequence). The CDR3 loop spans 15 amino acids. The CDR3 loop is CASSRTAHSNQPQHF. The CDR3 region has the DNA TGTGCCAGTAGTAGGACAGCCCATAGCAATCAGCCCCAGCATTTT.

This chain joins TRBV28 and TRBJ2-1; D is possibly TRBD1 (5 bases). Trimming left V 10 bases short and J 2 bases short, with 12 bases between. CDR3 size: 13 residues. The germline CDR1 and CDR2 sequences are MDHEN and SYDVKM. The DNA for the CDR3 is TGTGCCACCGTGGGGCGTCCCTACAATGAGCAGTTCTTC. This codes for CATVGRPYNEQFF.

The chain uses TRBV9 and TRBJ1-6, with D tentatively TRBD1 (6 bases). This CDR3 has 15 amino acids. The germline V gene has CDR1 SGDLS and CDR2 YYNGEE. The V gene lost 5 bases and the J gene lost 6 bases, with 15 bases spanning the gap. CDR3 bases: TGTGCCAGCAGTGCCACAGGGTCTGGTAATTCACCCCTCCACTTT. Its protein is CASSATGSGNSPLHF.

In the case of this clone: One junction end does not reproduce the germline sequence, and a read error may be involved. The CDR3 bases are TGTGCCAGCCGCCCCCCGAGTGGGCATATAGACTTC. This translates into CASRPPSGHIDF. The chain combines TRBV6-5 with TRBJ1-2; the D is unclear. Germline CDR1 reads MNHEY; CDR2 reads SVGAGI. The CDR3 consists of 12 residues.

Here the CDR3 DNA reads TGTGCCATCAGTGAGTCGGCAGGAGAGACCCAGTACTTC. It translates to CAISESAGETQYF. The rearrangement links TRBV10-3 to TRBJ2-5; D call uncertain. Per the germline V gene, CDR1 is ENHRY and CDR2 is SYGVKD. The CDR3 sequence is 13 residues long. V lost 0 bases, J lost 4 bases, and 6 bases lay in between.

This clone was seen once. The rearrangement joins TRBV4-1 to TRBJ1-5, with 8 bases that match TRBD1. The V and J ends lost 0 bases and 0 bases, in that order; junction bases with no gene match: 7. Germline lookup yields CDR1 MGHRA and CDR2 YSYEKL. The CDR3 consists of 18 residues. The CDR3 here is CASSQEGTGLYSNQPQHF. CDR3 nucleotides: TGCGCCAGCAGCCAAGAAGGGACAGGTCTTTATAGCAATCAGCCCCAGCATTTT.

CDR3 sequence: CASNQGLAEPKLYEQYF. Here the CDR3 DNA reads TGTGCCAGCAACCAAGGACTAGCGGAGCCTAAGCTTTACGAGCAGTACTTC. The gene calls are TRBV21-1 and TRBJ2-7; TRBD2 is taken as the D call from the table, unchecked against the DNA. TRBV21-1 is labeled a pseudogene. The CDR3 has 17 amino acids.

The chain has TRBV7-6 and TRBJ2-1, with D possibly being TRBD2 (6 bases). The CDR3 covers 16 residues. Trimming took off 2 bases at V and 1 base at J, with 12 bases between the two ends. Germline values: CDR1 SGHVS, CDR2 FNYEAQ. CDR3 nucleotides: TGTGCCAGCAGCTTATGGGCGGGACGGTCCTACAATGAGCAGTTCTTC. This gives the protein CASSLWAGRSYNEQFF.

The chain carries TRBV7-2 and TRBJ2-7, with a tentative D call TRBD2 (5 bases). The V gene lost 2 bases and the J gene lost 3 bases, with 11 bases spanning the gap. The CDR3 is 14 amino acids. Germline loops: CDR1 SGHTA, CDR2 FQGNSA. CDR3 nucleotide sequence: TGTGCCAGCAGCTTAAGCGGAATTCGCTACGAGCAGTACTTC. It yields the protein CASSLSGIRYEQYF.